Listed here is a single TCR beta chain. What it binds is not known. This entry comes from a study of shared clonotypes between healthy human individuals. About the study: Each donor's CD8 memory used one plate, CD8 naive two, each CD4 subset three. Overall study findings and caveats: Lower generation probabilities were found for non-shared clonotypes than for those shared by all four donors.

In the authors' methods: ImmunoSEQ output held junction-only sequences without quality scores, so filtering differed. Method: immunoSEQ multiplex PCR; TCRdb's copy keeps in-frame clones and lacks some. D and trimming were read from the DNA, whereas the V and J calls and clone size are those reported in that table. Of hundreds of thousands of clones listed, roughly 70% were seen once; the top ten hold 1.7%. Subsets obtained from CD4+ cells comprised CD45RA+ naive and CD45RA-negative memory cells. Germline CDR1 reads SGHNT; CDR2 reads YYREEE (reference sequence). Losses at the gene ends were 4 bases for V and 7 bases for J; bases not matched to a gene: 13. This CDR3 has 16 residues.

The clonotype originates from a woman in her thirties in good health. The sequencing input was memory CD4+ T cells sorted from blood. The subset: CD45RA-negative fraction. J is TRBJ2-2 and V is TRBV5-4; 7 bases are shared with TRBD1. The CDR3 coding sequence is TGTGCCAGCAGCCCCCAGACAGGGAATCTAGGCGGGGAGCTGTTTTTT. It translates to CASSPQTGNLGGELFF.